This T cell receptor beta chain was obtained from a study of PD-1 blockade in classical Hodgkin lymphoma (dated by TCRdb to 2018 to 2021). At the level of the whole study: Nivolumab dosing was 3 mg/kg intravenously every 2 weeks, continuing until either disease progression or unacceptable toxicity. The study used CyTOF and TCR beta sequencing to define a peripheral blood immune signature of response to PD-1 blockade in classical Hodgkin lymphoma. What the research found in general, with its limitations: The study was restricted to a single clinical trial cohort, and the causes of repertoire differences, possibly disease activity or prior therapy, were left undefined. Trial patients achieving complete response had baseline diversity similar to newly diagnosed patients, whereas partial responders and progressors had significantly lower diversity. Diversity was lower in patients who began nivolumab less than 1 year after ASCT, so these patients were left out of later analyses to avoid confounding by immune reconstitution. A significant rise by C4D1 was seen in CD4+ but not CD8+ TCR diversity (p=0.0027 vs p=0.16), with the rise being most apparent in complete responders (p=0.02). Baseline TCR diversity was reported to be lower in newly diagnosed patients than in healthy donors, and even lower in relapsed/refractory patients.

Genomic DNA was extracted with the Qiagen DNeasy kit from unsorted PBMCs and from negatively selected CD4+ and CD8+ fractions. Amplification of TCR beta CDR3 regions was done by immunoSEQ multiplex PCR with primers that anneal to V and J segments. A synthetic immune receptor repertoire was used to minimize amplification bias, and any remaining bias was removed computationally after sequencing. Turning to the authors' computational methods: Custom Python scripts were used to quantify repertoire diversity as the Shannon entropy index. Unsorted, CD4+ and CD8+ repertoires were analyzed separately, except for combined analyses in which CD4+ and CD8+ sequences were merged in silico. Clonal expansion was defined as at least a 2-fold frequency increase after treatment relative to C1D1, with a pseudocount of 0.5 for undetected baseline clones. Clones with 0 or 1 copy at C1D1 were defined as singleton clones, while clones with 2 or more copies were defined as non-singleton clones. Clones expanded in unsorted samples were annotated as CD4+, CD8+ or unknown by matching protein sequences in sorted samples from the same patient. Wilcoxon tests on paired samples were used to test diversity changes from C1D1 to C4D1. TCRdb stores this immuneACCESS table with in-frame sequences only. Part of the clones is absent; in the studies checked, under half of the shortfall reflects unresolved V genes, and no reason is known for the rest. The V and J calls and clone size were taken over from that table, and D and trimming were inferred from the DNA. Counted in this sample were 110,000 or so clones; 89% of them appeared once. The ten largest clones represent around 20% of the sample.

V loses 5 bases, J loses 1 base, and the germline ends lie 13 bases apart. CDR1 and CDR2 (MNHEY, SMNVEV) derive from the germline V gene (reference sequence). Counted from cysteine to phenylalanine, this CDR3 has 15 amino acids. The entry retains the CDR3 DNA only, 45 bases that are in frame from base 1. Concerning this clone: It has no known antigen specificity. No clone much larger than this one lies a single base away; base qualities are absent.

Read against the paper, the sample's time point label means: cycle 2 day 1 (C2D1) of nivolumab. Every trial patient had relapsed following autologous stem cell transplantation, and prior brentuximab vedotin exposure was what differed among cohorts A, B and C. The trial cohort was composed of approximately 60 patients with relapsed/refractory classical Hodgkin lymphoma, for whom complete response, partial response or progressive disease was recorded as best overall response. Trial patients were treated with single-agent nivolumab in the multi-cohort phase II CheckMate 205 trial. Best overall response was determined by an independent review committee according to the 2007 International Working Group response criteria. Trial PBMCs were collected immediately before nivolumab initiation (C1D1) and during therapy at cycle 2 day 1 and cycle 4 day 1. Peripheral blood was collected in 8 mL Vacutainer Cell Preparation Tubes, from which PBMCs were isolated by centrifugation and then cryopreserved.

The chain was built from TRBV27 and TRBJ2-3; the D gene is not confidently resolved. The specimen was peripheral blood mononuclear cells (PBMCs), collected before the second cycle of nivolumab. The origin of this receptor is a human donor with classical Hodgkin lymphoma. The CDR3 is CASSPQDPRTDTQYF. The nucleotides are TGTGCCAGCAGTCCCCAGGACCCCCGCACAGATACGCAGTATTTT.